The sequence of this T cell receptor beta chain was determined in a study of blood T cell repertoires in COVID-19. Under the authors' procedure: Cell counts per sample came from amplifying reference gene primers. Generated by immunoSEQ multiplex PCR, the TCRdb table keeps only in-frame clones and is missing some. V and J calls and clone size come straight from that table; D and trimming were deduced from the DNA. The sample shows about 170,000 clones, 84% of them seen only once. The CDR3 consists of 15 residues. V was trimmed by 2 bases and J by 4 bases, leaving 9 bases between them. CDR1 and CDR2 (germline): MNHEY, SMNVEV (reference sequence). Cohorts were based on clinical histories the participants reported.

This chain joins TRBV27 and TRBJ1-6; a weak D match, TRBD1 (6 bases). The sequence was obtained from a man aged 50-59 years who had recovered from COVID-19. The sequenced sample consisted of PBMCs or T cells enriched from blood (not recorded which). CDR3 amino acids: CASSLGGTYNSPLHF. CDR3 sequence (DNA): TGTGCCAGCAGTTTAGGGGGCACATATAATTCACCCCTCCACTTT.